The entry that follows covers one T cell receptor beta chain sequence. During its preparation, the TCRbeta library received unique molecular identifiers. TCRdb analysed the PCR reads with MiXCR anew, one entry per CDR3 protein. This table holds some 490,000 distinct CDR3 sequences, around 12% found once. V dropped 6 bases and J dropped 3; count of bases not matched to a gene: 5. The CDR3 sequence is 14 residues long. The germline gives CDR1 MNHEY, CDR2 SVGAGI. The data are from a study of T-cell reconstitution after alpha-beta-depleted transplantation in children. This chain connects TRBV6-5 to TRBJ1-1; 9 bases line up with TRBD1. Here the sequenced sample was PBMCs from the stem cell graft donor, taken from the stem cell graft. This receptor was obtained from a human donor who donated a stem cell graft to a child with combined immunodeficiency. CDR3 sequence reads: CASSYRGLDTEAFF. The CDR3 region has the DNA TGTGCCAGCAGCTACAGGGGGCTGGACACTGAAGCTTTCTTT.